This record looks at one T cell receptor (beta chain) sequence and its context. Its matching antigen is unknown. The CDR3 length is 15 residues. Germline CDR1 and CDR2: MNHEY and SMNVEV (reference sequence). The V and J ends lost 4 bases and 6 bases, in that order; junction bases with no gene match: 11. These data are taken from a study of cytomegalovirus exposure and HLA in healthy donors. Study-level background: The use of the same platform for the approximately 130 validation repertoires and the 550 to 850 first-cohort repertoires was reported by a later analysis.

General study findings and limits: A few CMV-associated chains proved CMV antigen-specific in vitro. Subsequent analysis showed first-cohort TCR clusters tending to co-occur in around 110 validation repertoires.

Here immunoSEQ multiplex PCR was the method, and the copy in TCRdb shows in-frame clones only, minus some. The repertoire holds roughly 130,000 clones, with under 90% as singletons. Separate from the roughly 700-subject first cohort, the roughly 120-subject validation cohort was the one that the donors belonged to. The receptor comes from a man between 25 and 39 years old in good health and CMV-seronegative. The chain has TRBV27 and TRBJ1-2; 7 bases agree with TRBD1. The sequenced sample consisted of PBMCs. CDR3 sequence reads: CASSSRPTGQDGYTF. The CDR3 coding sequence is TGTGCCAGCAGTTCCCGCCCGACAGGACAGGATGGCTACACCTTC.